This T cell receptor beta chain is from a study of T cell changes during pregnancy in multiple sclerosis. The V gene end was trimmed by 3 bases and the J gene end by 8 bases; junction bases not matched to a gene: 24. Germline V gene lookup returns CDR1 KGHSH and CDR2 LQKENI. The CDR3 length is 20 residues. TCRdb keeps only in-frame clones here, not all; method: immunoSEQ multiplex PCR. The sample has some 47,000 clones; roughly 90% are singletons. The clonotype comes from a female donor with multiple sclerosis, enrolled in a pregnancy study. The V and J genes are TRBV18 and TRBJ2-1; 8 bases agree with TRBD2. Sequencing was performed on peripheral blood, taken in the first trimester of pregnancy. The CDR3 reads CASSPRGSSPGAGAGDEQFF. CDR3 coding DNA: TGTGCCAGCTCACCCCGGGGGAGCTCGCCGGGAGCGGGGGCAGGGGATGAGCAGTTCTTC.